This T cell receptor (beta chain) was retrieved from a study of blood T cells in healthy people across ages. Using a J-beta primer mix together with a sample-barcoded 5' primer, a second PCR was run for about 6 to 12 cycles. TCRdb independently ran MiXCR on the 5' RACE reads; one entry per CDR3 protein. The profile covers approximately 800,000 distinct CDR3 sequences, with 46% appearing a single time and 15% to 20% taken by the ten largest. The source of this sequence is a man older than 75 in good health. Sequences were obtained from blood.

CDR3 nucleotide sequence: TGTGCCAGCAGCCAAGGGGGCAATAATGAAAAACTGTTTTTT. As protein: CASSQGGNNEKLFF. V is TRBV4-2 and J is TRBJ1-4, with TRBD1 as a possible D gene (5 bases). The ends were cut back, 1 base at V and 4 bases at J, with 7 bases in the middle. The CDR3 length is 14 residues. Germline lookup yields CDR1 LGHNA and CDR2 YNFKEQ.